One sample yielded the 13 T cell receptor beta chains listed below, sequenced in a study of shared clonotypes between healthy human individuals. Produced via immunoSEQ multiplex PCR; TCRdb's table is partial and in-frame only. The repertoire holds around 430,000 clones, with roughly 83% as singletons. The sample comprised PBMCs. These receptors originate from a woman aged 35 to 49 in good health. Some clones in this sample may be carry-over from other donors' samples.

This clone was recorded once. The gene calls are TRBV28 and TRBJ1-6; possibly TRBD1 for D (5 bases). Looked up from germline, CDR1 is MDHEN and CDR2 is SYDVKM. V dropped 3 bases and J dropped 5 bases, with 8 bases sitting between them. The CDR3 sequence is 14 residues long. This CDR3 reads CASSLGRDNSPLHF. CDR3 DNA sequence: TGTGCCAGCAGTTTGGGCAGGGATAATTCACCCCTCCACTTT.

The V call is TRBV4-2, the J call TRBJ2-7; 7 bases map to TRBD1. The V gene end was trimmed by 1 base and the J gene end by 3 bases; junction bases not matched to a gene: 3. The CDR3 has 14 amino acids. CDR1 and CDR2 (germline): LGHNA, YNFKEQ. Here the CDR3 DNA reads TGTGCCAGCAGCCAAGGGGCAGGGGGCTACGAGCAGTACTTC. Encoded protein: CASSQGAGGYEQYF.

This clone has a handful of counts. This sequence joins TRBV6-1 and TRBJ1-5; TRBD1 might be the D (5 bases). Trimming took 7 bases from V and 6 from J, leaving 13 bases between them. From germline, CDR1 is MNHNS and CDR2 SASEGT. This CDR3 contains 13 residues. CDR3 in amino acids: CASTLRGSQPQHF. The CDR3 region has the DNA TGTGCCAGCACCCTGCGGGGGAGTCAGCCCCAGCATTTT.

The chain has TRBV28 and TRBJ2-1; D is possibly TRBD2 (6 bases). This CDR3 contains 15 residues. Germline V gene sequence: CDR1 MDHEN, CDR2 SYDVKM. With 3 bases removed from V and 9 bases from J, the gap between germline ends came to 18 bases. CDR3 protein: CASSFVAGPYSEQFF. CDR3 DNA sequence: TGTGCCAGCAGTTTTGTTGCGGGGCCGTATTCTGAGCAGTTCTTC.

V usage is TRBV7-9 and J usage is TRBJ2-1; the D is unclear. The CDR3 runs 14 residues. Trimming pared 5 bases from V and 3 bases from J, leaving 11 bases between. Germline CDR1 SEHNR, CDR2 FQNEAQ (reference sequence). The CDR3 here is CASSATVNYNEQFF. The CDR3 DNA reads as TGTGCCAGCAGCGCCACAGTGAACTACAATGAGCAGTTCTTC.

The chain combines TRBV18 with TRBJ2-5, with D possibly matching TRBD2 (6 bases). Germline V gene sequence: CDR1 KGHSH, CDR2 LQKENI. The CDR3 has 16 residues. V dropped 0 bases and J dropped 4 bases, with 15 bases sitting between them. CDR3 protein: CASSPPSGNPTETQYF. Written as DNA, the CDR3 is TGTGCCAGCTCACCACCTAGCGGAAACCCTACAGAGACCCAGTACTTC. Complete variable domain (other parts from reference TRBV18 and TRBJ2-5): NAGVMQNPRHLVRRRGQEARLRCSPMKGHSHVYWYRQLPEEGLKFMVYLQKENIIDESGMPKERFSAEFPKEGPSILRIQQVVRGDSAAYFCASSPPSGNPTETQYFGPGTRLLVL.

This rearrangement joins TRBV7-9 to TRBJ1-1; D call uncertain. Trimming removed 0 bases at V and 8 bases at J, with 16 bases between. Germline V gives CDR1 SEHNR, CDR2 FQNEAQ (reference sequence). The CDR3 totals 15 residues. This chain's CDR3 is CASSLAKGNSPEAFF. The CDR3 nucleotides read TGTGCCAGCAGCTTAGCGAAGGGAAACAGTCCAGAAGCTTTCTTT.

The rearrangement joins TRBV5-4 to TRBJ2-1; TRBD1 is a possible D gene (6 bases). Per germline, CDR1 SGHNT and CDR2 YYREEE (reference sequence). The germline V and J ends were trimmed by 2 bases and 2 bases, with 11 bases remaining between them. This CDR3 contains 15 residues. CDR3 bases: TGTGCCAGCAGCTTTGGGGGCCAGGCCTACAATGAGCAGTTCTTC. It codes for CASSFGGQAYNEQFF.

The chain recombines TRBV30 with TRBJ2-7; tentative D call: TRBD1 (6 bases). The CDR3 has 11 amino acids. Deletions cut 6 bases from V and 3 bases from J, with 9 bases between. Germline assignment: CDR1 GTSNPN and CDR2 SVGIG (reference sequence). DNA for the CDR3: TGTGCCTGCGGGACAAACTACGAGCAGTACTTC. Protein product: CACGTNYEQYF.

In DNA form, the CDR3 reads TGTGCCAGCAGCCAAGTCGGGGCGGGAATGGAGACCCAGTACTTC. Its translation: CASSQVGAGMETQYF. The chain recombines TRBV4-2 with TRBJ2-5; a possible D gene is TRBD2 (6 bases). This CDR3 is 15 amino acids long. V lost 1 base and J lost 5, with 14 bases in between. CDR1 and CDR2 from the germline V gene are LGHNA and YNFKEQ.

V usage is TRBV28 and J usage is TRBJ2-7, with 7 bases aligning to TRBD1. The CDR3 spans 12 residues. CDR1 is MDHEN, CDR2 SYDVKM, per germline. V shed 5 bases, J shed 11 bases, and the junction held 9 bases outside the gene matches. The CDR3 sequence: CASSEGASPEYF. The CDR3 DNA reads as TGTGCCAGCAGTGAGGGGGCGTCGCCGGAGTACTTC.

This chain joins TRBV5-4 and TRBJ1-3; D ambiguous. This CDR3 contains 14 residues. Germline V lookup: CDR1 SGHNT, CDR2 YYREEE (reference sequence). Deletions cut 0 bases from V and 1 base from J, with 5 bases between. In nucleotides, the CDR3 is TGTGCCAGCAGCTTGGCTACATCTGGAAACACCATATATTTT. This gives the protein CASSLATSGNTIYF.

Turning to this clone: Other DNA sequences in the sample encode the same CDR3. The chain couples TRBV19 to TRBJ1-1; no reliable D call. The CDR3 sequence is 13 residues long. CDR1 is LNHDA, CDR2 SQIVND, per germline (reference sequence). The V end was cut by 2 bases, the J end by 2 bases, with 6 bases between. In DNA, the CDR3 is TGTGCCAGTAGTATAAGCAGAAACACTGAAGCTTTCTTT. As protein: CASSISRNTEAFF.